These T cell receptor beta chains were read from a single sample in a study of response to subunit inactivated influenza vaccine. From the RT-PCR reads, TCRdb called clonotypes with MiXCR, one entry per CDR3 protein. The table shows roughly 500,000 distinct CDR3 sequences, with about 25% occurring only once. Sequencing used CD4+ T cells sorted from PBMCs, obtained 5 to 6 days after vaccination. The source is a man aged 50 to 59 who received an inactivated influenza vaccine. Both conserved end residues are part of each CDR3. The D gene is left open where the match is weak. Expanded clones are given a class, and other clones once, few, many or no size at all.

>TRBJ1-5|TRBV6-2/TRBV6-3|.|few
CASTSGERNQPQHF
TGTGCCAGCACGTCAGGTGAGCGCAATCAGCCCCAGCATTTT
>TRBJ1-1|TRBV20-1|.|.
CSARDNSGIEAFF
TGCAGTGCTAGAGATAACAGCGGAATTGAAGCTTTCTTT
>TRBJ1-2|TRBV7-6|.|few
CASSLGAGSDGYTF
TGTGCCAGCAGCTTAGGGGCAGGGTCGGATGGCTACACCTTC
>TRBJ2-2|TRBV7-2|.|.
CASSRWDGNTGELFF
TGTGCCAGCAGCAGATGGGACGGTAACACCGGGGAGCTGTTTTTT
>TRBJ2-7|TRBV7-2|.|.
CASSLGPEGQYF
TGTGCCAGCAGCTTAGGGCCCGAAGGACAGTACTTC
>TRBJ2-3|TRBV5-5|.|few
CASSRTTSTDTQYF
TGTGCCAGCAGCCGGACAACTAGCACAGATACGCAGTATTTT
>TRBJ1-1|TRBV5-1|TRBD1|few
CASSPGGTGGTEAFF
TGCGCCAGCAGCCCTGGTGGGACAGGGGGCACTGAAGCTTTCTTT
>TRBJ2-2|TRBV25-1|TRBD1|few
CASTQTGVDTGELFF
TGTGCCAGCACACAGACAGGGGTCGACACCGGGGAGCTGTTTTTT
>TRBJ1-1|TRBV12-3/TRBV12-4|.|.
CASIKLGNTEAFF
TGTGCCAGCATAAAGCTGGGGAACACTGAAGCTTTCTTT
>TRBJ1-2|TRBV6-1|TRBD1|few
CASSVSGGDSGGYTF
TGTGCCAGCAGTGTTTCAGGGGGTGACAGCGGCGGCTACACCTTC
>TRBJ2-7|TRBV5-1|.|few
CASSLNSGALYEQYF
TGCGCCAGCAGCTTGAATTCGGGGGCTCTCTACGAGCAGTACTTC
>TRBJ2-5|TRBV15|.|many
CATSRDRGETQYF
TGTGCCACCAGCAGAGATAGAGGAGAGACCCAGTACTTC
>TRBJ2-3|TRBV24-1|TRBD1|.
CATSVGQGARDTQYF
TGTGCCACCAGTGTAGGACAGGGGGCTAGAGATACGCAGTATTTT
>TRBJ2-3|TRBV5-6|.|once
CASSLGLVISDTQYF
TGTGCCAGCAGCTTGGGACTAGTAATATCCGATACGCAGTATTTT
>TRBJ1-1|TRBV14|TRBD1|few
CASSPTGAGRMVF
TGTGCCAGCAGTCCGACAGGGGCCGGTCGGATGGTCTTT
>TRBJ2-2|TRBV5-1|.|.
CASSLRFGRDTGELFF
TGCGCCAGCAGCTTGAGGTTTGGGCGCGACACCGGGGAGCTGTTTTTT
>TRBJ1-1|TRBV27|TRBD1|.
CASSFLTGVGTEAFF
TGTGCCAGCAGTTTCCTGACAGGGGTGGGCACTGAAGCTTTCTTT
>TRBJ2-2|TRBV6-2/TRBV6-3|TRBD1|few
CASRRTGTGVSGELFF
TGTGCCAGCAGACGCACCGGGACAGGGGTCTCCGGGGAGCTGTTTTTT
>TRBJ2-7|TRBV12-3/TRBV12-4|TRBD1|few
CASSLLHRGREQYF
TGTGCCAGCAGTTTACTTCACAGGGGGCGCGAGCAGTACTTC
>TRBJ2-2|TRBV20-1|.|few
CSARTGGNTGELFF
TGCAGTGCTAGGACAGGAGGGAACACCGGGGAGCTGTTTTTT
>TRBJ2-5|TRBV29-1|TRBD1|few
CSARTGFRNLETQYF
TGCAGCGCGCGGACAGGGTTCCGGAATTTGGAGACCCAGTACTTC
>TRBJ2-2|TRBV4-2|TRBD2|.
CASSQDYSRGLAGLNTGELFF
TGTGCCAGCAGCCAAGATTATAGTAGGGGACTAGCGGGACTGAACACCGGGGAGCTGTTTTTT
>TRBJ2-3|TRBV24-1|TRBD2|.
CATSDFGSGGPTDTDTQYF
TGTGCCACCAGTGATTTTGGTAGCGGGGGACCTACAGACACAGATACGCAGTATTTT
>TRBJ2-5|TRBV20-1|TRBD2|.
CSAGRLAEETQYF
TGCAGTGCTGGCCGACTAGCGGAGGAGACCCAGTACTTC
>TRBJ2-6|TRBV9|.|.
CASSVGPGANVLTF
TGTGCCAGCAGCGTTGGGCCTGGGGCCAACGTCCTGACTTTC
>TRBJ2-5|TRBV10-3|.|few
CAISQGAETQYF
TGTGCCATCAGCCAGGGTGCGGAGACCCAGTACTTC
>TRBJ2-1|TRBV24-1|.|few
CATSDLDDYNEQFF
TGTGCCACCAGTGATTTGGACGACTACAATGAGCAGTTCTTC
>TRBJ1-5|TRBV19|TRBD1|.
CASRQGAFQPQHF
TGTGCCAGCCGACAGGGGGCATTTCAGCCCCAGCATTTT
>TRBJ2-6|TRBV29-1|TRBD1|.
CSAGGSGTGTGANVLTF
TGCAGCGCCGGAGGCTCCGGGACAGGGACCGGGGCCAACGTCCTGACTTTC
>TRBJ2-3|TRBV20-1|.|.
CSATRVGTDTQYF
TGCAGTGCTACCAGGGTTGGGACAGATACGCAGTATTTT
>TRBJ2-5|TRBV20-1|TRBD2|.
CSAPGPVTSGSQETQYF
TGCAGTGCCCCCGGCCCCGTGACTAGCGGAAGCCAAGAGACCCAGTACTTC
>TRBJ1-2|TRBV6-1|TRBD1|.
CASSRDRVFNYGYTF
TGTGCCAGCAGCCGGGACAGAGTTTTTAACTATGGCTACACCTTC
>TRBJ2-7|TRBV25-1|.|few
CASSGSGIEQYF
TGTGCCAGCAGTGGATCAGGGATCGAGCAGTACTTC
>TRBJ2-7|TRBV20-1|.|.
CSARDGRPYEQYF
TGCAGTGCTAGAGATGGACGTCCCTACGAGCAGTACTTC
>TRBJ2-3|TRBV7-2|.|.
CASSLNSPTDTQYF
TGTGCCAGCAGCTTAAATAGCCCCACAGATACGCAGTATTTT
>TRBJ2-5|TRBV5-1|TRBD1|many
CASSWSLGQGSKTQYF
TGCGCCAGCAGCTGGAGCCTCGGACAGGGCTCGAAGACCCAGTACTTC
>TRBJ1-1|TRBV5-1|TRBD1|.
CASSDRGFEAFF
TGCGCCAGCAGCGACAGGGGGTTTGAAGCTTTCTTT
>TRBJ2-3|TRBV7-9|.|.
CASSSNSGTDTQYF
TGTGCCAGCAGCTCGAATTCCGGCACAGATACGCAGTATTTT
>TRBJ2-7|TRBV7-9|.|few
CASSLLGHNGREQYF
TGTGCCAGCAGCCTCCTGGGCCACAACGGGCGCGAGCAGTACTTC
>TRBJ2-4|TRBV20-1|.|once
CSARPPGRSPRQYF
TGCAGTGCTCGCCCCCCCGGGCGGAGCCCAAGGCAGTACTTC
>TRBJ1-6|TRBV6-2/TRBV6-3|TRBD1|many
CASSPLTGVRSPLHF
TGTGCCAGCAGCCCGCTAACAGGGGTAAGGTCACCCCTCCACTTT
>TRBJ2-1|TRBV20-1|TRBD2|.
CSAREFGLAGHNEQFF
TGCAGTGCTAGAGAATTTGGACTAGCGGGACACAATGAGCAGTTCTTC